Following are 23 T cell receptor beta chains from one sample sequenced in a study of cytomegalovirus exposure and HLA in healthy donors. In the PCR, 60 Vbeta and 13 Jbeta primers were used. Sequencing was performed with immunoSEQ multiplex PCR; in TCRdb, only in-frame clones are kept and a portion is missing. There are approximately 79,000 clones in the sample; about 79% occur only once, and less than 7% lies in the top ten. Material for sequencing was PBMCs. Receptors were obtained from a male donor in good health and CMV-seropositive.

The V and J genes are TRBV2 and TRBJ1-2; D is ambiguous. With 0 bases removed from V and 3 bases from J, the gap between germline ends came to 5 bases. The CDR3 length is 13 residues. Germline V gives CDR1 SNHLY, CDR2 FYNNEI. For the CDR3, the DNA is TGTGCCAGCAGTGAAGCGCGCTACTATGGCTACACCTTC. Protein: CASSEARYYGYTF.

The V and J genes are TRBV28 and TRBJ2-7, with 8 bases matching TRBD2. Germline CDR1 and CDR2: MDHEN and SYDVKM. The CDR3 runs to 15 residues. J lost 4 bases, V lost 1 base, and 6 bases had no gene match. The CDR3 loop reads CASSLSGSGTYEQYF. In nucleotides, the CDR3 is TGTGCCAGCAGTTTATCCGGTAGCGGGACATACGAGCAGTACTTC.

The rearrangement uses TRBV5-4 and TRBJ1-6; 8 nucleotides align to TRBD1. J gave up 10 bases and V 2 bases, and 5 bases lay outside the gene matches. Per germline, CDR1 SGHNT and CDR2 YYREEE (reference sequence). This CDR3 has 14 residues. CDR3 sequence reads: CASSFQGAGSPLHF. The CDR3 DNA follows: TGTGCCAGCAGCTTTCAGGGGGCAGGATCACCCCTCCACTTT.

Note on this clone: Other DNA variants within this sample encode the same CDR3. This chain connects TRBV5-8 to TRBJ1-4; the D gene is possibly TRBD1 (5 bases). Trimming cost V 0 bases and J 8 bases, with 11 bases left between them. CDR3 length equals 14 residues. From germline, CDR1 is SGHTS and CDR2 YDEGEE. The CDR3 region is CASSLVGGSEKLFF. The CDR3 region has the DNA TGTGCCAGCAGCTTGGTTGGGGGGAGCGAAAAACTGTTTTTT.

The CDR3 is CASSLGGQGWNYGYTF. CDR3 bases: TGTGCCAGCAGCTTAGGGGGACAGGGCTGGAACTATGGCTACACCTTC. V and J are TRBV7-9 and TRBJ1-2; 9 bases are shared with TRBD1. Germline CDR1 and CDR2: SEHNR and FQNEAQ (reference sequence). V shed 1 base and J 2 bases; nucleotides not matched to a gene: 5. This CDR3 has 16 residues.

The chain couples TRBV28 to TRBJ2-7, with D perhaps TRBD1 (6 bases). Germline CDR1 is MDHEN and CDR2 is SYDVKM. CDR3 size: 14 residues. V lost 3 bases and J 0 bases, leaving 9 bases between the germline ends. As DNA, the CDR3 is TGTGCCAGCAGTTTTGGGGGACACTCCTACGAGCAGTACTTC. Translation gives CASSFGGHSYEQYF.

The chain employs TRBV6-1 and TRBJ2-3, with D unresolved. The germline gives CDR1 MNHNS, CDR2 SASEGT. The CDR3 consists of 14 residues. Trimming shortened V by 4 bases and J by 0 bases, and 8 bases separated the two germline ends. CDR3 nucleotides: TGTGCCAGCAGTGTATTGGGCAGCACAGATACGCAGTATTTT. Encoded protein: CASSVLGSTDTQYF.

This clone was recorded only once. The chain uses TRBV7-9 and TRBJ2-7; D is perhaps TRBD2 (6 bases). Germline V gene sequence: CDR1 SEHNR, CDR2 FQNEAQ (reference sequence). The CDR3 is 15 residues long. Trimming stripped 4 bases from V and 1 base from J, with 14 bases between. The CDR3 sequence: CASSYPRGGSYEQYF. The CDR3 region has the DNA TGTGCCAGCAGCTACCCGCGGGGCGGATCCTACGAGCAGTACTTC.

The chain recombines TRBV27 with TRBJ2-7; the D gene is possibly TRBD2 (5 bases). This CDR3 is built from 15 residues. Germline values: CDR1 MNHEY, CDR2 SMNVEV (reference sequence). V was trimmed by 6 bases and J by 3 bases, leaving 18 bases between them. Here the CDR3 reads CASSPTLVAGYEQYF. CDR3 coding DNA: TGTGCCAGCAGCCCCACACTAGTAGCCGGCTACGAGCAGTACTTC.

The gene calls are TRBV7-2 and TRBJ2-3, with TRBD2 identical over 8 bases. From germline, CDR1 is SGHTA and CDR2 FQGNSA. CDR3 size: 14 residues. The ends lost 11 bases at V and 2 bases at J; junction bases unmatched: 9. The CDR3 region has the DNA TGTGCCGGAGGCTCGGGGGGGAACACAGATACGCAGTATTTT. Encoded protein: CAGGSGGNTDTQYF. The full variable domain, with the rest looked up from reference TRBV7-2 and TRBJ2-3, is GAGVSQSPSNKVTEKGKDVELRCDPISGHTALYWYRQSLGQGLEFLIYFQGNSAPDKSGLPSDRFSAERTGGSVSTLTIQRTQQEDSAVYLCAGGSGGNTDTQYFGPGTRLTVL.

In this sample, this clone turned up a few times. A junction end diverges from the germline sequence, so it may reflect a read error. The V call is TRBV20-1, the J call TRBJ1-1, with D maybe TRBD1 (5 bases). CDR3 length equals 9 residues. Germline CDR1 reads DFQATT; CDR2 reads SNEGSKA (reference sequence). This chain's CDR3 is CSARGLGLF. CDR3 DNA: TGCAGTGCTAGAGGCCTGGGGCTCTTT.

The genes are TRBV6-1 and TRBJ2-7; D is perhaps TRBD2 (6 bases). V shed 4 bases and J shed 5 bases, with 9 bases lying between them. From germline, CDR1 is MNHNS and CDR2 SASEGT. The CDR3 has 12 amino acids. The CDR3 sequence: CASSGGVHEQYF. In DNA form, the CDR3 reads TGTGCCAGCAGTGGGGGGGTCCACGAGCAGTACTTC.

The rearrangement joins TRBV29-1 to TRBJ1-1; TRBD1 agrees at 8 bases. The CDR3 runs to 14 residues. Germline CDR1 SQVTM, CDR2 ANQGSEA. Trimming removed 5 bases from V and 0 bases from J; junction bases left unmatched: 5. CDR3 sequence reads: CSVPQGGMNTEAFF. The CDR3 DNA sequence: TGCAGCGTTCCACAGGGGGGGATGAACACTGAAGCTTTCTTT. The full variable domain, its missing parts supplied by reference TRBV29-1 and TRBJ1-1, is SAVISQKPSRDICQRGTSLTIQCQVDSQVTMMFWYRQQPGQSLTLIATANQGSEATYESGFVIDKFPISRPNLTFSTLTVSNMSPEDSSIYLCSVPQGGMNTEAFFGQGTRLTVV.

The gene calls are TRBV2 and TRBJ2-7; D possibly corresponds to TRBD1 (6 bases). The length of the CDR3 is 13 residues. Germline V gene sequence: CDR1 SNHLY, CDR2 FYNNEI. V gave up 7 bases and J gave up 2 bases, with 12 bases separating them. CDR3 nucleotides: TGTGCCAGCAACCCACAGGGTCCCTACGAGCAGTACTTC. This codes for CASNPQGPYEQYF.

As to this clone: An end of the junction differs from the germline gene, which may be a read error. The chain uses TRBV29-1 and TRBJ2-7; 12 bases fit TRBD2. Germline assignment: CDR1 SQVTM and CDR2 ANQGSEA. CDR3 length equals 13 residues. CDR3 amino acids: CSVLQTTSGGPVF. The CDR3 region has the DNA TGCAGCGTTCTTCAGACGACTAGCGGGGGCCCCGTCTTC.

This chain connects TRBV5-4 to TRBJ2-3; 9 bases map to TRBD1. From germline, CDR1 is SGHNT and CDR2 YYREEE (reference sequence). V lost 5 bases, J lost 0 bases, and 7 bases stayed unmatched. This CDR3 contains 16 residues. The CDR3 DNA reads TGTGCCAGCAGACCGGGACAGGGCCCCAGCACAGATACGCAGTATTTT. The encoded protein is CASRPGQGPSTDTQYF. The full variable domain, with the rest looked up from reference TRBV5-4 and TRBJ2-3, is ETGVTQSPTHLIKTRGQQVTLRCSSQSGHNTVSWYQQALGQGPQFIFQYYREEENGRGNFPPRFSGLQFPNYSSELNVNALELDDSALYLCASRPGQGPSTDTQYFGPGTRLTVL.

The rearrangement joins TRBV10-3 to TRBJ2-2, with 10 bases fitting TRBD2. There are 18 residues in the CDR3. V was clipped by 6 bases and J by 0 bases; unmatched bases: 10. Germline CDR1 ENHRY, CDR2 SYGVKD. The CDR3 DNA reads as TGTGCCATCAGGGGGGGCCCTGGGACTAGCGCGAACACCGGGGAGCTGTTTTTT. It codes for CAIRGGPGTSANTGELFF.

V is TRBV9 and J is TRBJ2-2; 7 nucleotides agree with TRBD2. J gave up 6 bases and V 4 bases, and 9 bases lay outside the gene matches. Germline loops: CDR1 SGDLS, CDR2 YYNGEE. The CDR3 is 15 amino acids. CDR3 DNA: TGTGCCAGCAGCTCCAGACTGGGAGGGTCCGGGGAGCTGTTTTTT. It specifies CASSSRLGGSGELFF.

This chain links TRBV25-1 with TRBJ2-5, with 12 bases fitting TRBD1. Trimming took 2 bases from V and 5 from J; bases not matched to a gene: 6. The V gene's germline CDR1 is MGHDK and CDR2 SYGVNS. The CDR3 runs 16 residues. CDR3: CASSEVGQGAGETQYF. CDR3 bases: TGTGCCAGCAGTGAAGTGGGACAGGGGGCTGGTGAGACCCAGTACTTC.

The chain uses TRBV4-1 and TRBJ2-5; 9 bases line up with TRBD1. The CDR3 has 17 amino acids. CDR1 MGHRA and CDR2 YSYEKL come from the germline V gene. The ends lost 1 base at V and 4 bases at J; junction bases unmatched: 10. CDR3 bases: TGCGCCAGCAGCCAAGCCCCACCCGGGACAGGGAGAGAGACCCAGTACTTC. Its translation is CASSQAPPGTGRETQYF.

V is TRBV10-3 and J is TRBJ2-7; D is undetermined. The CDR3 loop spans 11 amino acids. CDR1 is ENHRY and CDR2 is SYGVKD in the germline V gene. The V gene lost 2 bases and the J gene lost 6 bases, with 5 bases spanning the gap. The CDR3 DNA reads TGTGCCATCAGTGAGCTCGTCGAGCAGTACTTC. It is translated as CAISELVEQYF.

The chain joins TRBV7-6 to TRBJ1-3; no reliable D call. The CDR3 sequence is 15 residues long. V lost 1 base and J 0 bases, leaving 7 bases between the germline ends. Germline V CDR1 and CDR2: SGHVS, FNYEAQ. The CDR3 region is CASSLGRFSGNTIYF. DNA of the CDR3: TGTGCCAGCAGCTTAGGTCGGTTCTCTGGAAACACCATATATTTT.

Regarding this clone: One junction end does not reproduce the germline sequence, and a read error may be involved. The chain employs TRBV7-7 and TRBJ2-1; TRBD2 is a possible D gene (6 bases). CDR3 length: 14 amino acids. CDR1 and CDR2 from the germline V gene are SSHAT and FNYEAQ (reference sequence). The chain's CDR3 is CASSLVGSYNEQFF. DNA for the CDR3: TGTGCTAGCAGCTTGGTCGGGAGCTACAATGAGCAGTTCTTC.